The present T cell receptor beta chain was sequenced within a study of cytomegalovirus exposure and HLA in healthy donors. Broader study findings: In a later analysis, productive TCRs from donors in an Asian-associated ancestry cluster reportedly carried fewer N-insertions than the cohort mean. It was approximately 150 TCR beta chains that were listed as cytomegalovirus-associated. Most subjects' HLA-A and HLA-B alleles were reportedly predicted from TCR beta sequences. Another analysis was done later, and it associated over 15,000 TCR beta sequences with HLA alleles at 0.05 false discovery rate.

PCR amplification relied on 60 Vbeta primers (plus 13 Jbeta primers). The repertoire was sequenced with immunoSEQ multiplex PCR; TCRdb's copy has only in-frame clones and lacks some. The sample has under 200,000 clones; roughly 82% are singletons. J lost 0 bases, V lost 1 base, and 4 bases had no gene match. Germline V gene lookup returns CDR1 SNHLY and CDR2 FYNNEI. The CDR3 contains 19 residues. On this clone itself: The antigen is not known.

The J gene is TRBJ2-3, the V gene TRBV2, with TRBD2 matching over 16 bases. The sequenced material came from PBMCs. This TCR derives from a woman in her forties or fifties in good health and CMV-seropositive. In nucleotides, the CDR3 is TGTGCCAGCAGTGAAGAGGGACTAGCGGGGGGGAGAAGCACAGATACGCAGTATTTT. Its protein is CASSEEGLAGGRSTDTQYF.